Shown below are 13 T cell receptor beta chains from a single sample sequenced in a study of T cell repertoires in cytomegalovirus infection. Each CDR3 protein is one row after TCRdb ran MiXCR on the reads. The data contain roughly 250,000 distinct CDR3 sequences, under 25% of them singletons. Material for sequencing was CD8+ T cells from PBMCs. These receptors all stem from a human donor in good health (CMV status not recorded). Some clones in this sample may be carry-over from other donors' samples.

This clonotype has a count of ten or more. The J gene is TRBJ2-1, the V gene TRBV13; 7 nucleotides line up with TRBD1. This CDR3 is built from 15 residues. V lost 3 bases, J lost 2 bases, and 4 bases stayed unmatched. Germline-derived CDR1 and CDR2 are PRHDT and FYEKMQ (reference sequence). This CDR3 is CASSFLQGPYNEQFF. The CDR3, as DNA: TGTGCCAGCAGCTTCTTACAGGGGCCCTACAATGAGCAGTTCTTC.

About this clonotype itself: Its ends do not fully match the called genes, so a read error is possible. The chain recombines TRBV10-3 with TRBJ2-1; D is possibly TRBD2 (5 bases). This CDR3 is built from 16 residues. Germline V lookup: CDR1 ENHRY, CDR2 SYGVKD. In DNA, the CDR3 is TGTGACATCAGTGATGGTCCGGACTTAACTTACAATGAGCAGTTCTTC. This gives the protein CDISDGPDLTYNEQFF.

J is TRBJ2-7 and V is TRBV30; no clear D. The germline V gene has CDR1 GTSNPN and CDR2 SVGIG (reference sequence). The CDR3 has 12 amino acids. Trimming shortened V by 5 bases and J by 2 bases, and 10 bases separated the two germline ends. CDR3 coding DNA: TGTGCCTGGGTCAGAGGACCCTACGAGCAGTACTTC. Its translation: CAWVRGPYEQYF.

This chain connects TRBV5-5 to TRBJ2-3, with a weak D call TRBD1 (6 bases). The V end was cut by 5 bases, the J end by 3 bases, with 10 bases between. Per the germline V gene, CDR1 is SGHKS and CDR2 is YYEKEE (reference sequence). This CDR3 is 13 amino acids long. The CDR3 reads CASRPDRTDTQYF. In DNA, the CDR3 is TGTGCCAGCAGGCCCGACAGGACAGATACGCAGTATTTT.

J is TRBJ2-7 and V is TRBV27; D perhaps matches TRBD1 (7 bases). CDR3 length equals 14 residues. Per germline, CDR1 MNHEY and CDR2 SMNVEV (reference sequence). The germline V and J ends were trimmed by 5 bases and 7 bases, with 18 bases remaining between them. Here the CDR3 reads CASSSQGDWGEQYF. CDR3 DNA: TGTGCCAGCAGTAGCCAGGGGGACTGGGGGGAGCAGTACTTC.

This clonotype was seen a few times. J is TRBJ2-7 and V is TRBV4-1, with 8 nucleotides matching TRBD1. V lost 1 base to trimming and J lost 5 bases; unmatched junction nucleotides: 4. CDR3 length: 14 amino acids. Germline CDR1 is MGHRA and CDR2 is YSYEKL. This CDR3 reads CASSQAGQADEQYF. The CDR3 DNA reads TGCGCCAGCAGCCAAGCGGGACAGGCGGACGAGCAGTACTTC.

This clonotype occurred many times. Written as DNA, the CDR3 is TGTGCCAGCAGTTTATCTAAAGGTGAAAAACTGTTTTTT. Encoded protein: CASSLSKGEKLFF. This rearrangement joins TRBV27 to TRBJ1-4; D is uncertain. CDR3 length equals 13 residues. Trimming stripped 0 bases from V and 7 bases from J, with 6 bases between. Germline lookup yields CDR1 MNHEY and CDR2 SMNVEV (reference sequence).

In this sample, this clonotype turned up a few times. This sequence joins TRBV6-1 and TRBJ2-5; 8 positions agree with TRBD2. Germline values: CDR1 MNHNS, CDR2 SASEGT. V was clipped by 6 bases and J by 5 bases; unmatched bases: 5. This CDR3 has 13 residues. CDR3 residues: CASSAGGPETQYF. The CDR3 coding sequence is TGTGCCAGCAGCGCGGGGGGCCCGGAGACCCAGTACTTC.

CDR3 protein: CASSLELGQGTTGELFF. CDR3 bases: TGTGCCAGCAGCTTAGAACTGGGACAGGGGACCACCGGGGAGCTGTTTTTT. The chain links TRBV11-2 to TRBJ2-2, with 10 bases matching TRBD1. CDR3 size: 17 residues. Germline assignment: CDR1 SGHAT and CDR2 FQNNGV. J gave up 4 bases and V 0 bases, and 5 bases lay outside the gene matches. Drawing the rest from reference TRBV11-2 and TRBJ2-2, the complete variable domain is EAGVAQSPRYKIIEKRQSVAFWCNPISGHATLYWYQQILGQGPKLLIQFQNNGVVDDSQLPKDRFSAERLKGVDSTLKIQPAKLEDSAVYLCASSLELGQGTTGELFFGEGSRLTVL.

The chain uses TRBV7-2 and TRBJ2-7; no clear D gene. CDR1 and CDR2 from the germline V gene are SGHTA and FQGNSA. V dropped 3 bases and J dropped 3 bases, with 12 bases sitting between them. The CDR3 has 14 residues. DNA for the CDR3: TGTGCCAGCAGCTTGTGGCAGTCGCACTACGAGCAGTACTTC. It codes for CASSLWQSHYEQYF.

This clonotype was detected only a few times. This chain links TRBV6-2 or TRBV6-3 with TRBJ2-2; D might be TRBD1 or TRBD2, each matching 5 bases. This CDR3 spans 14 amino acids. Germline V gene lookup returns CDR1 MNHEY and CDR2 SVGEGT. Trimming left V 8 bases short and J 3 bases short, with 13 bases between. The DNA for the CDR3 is TGTGCCAGCGGTTCCGGGACCTACACCGGGGAGCTGTTTTTT. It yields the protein CASGSGTYTGELFF.

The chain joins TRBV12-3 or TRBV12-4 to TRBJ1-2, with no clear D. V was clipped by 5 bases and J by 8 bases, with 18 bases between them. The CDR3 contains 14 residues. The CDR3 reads CASSRNREIYGYTF. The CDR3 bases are TGTGCCAGCAGTAGAAACCGGGAGATATACGGCTACACCTTC.

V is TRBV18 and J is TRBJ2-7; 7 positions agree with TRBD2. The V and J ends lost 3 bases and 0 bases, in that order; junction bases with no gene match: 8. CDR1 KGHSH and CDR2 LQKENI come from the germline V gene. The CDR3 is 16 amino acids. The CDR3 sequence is CASSPSAGVTSYEQYF. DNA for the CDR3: TGTGCCAGCTCACCCAGCGCGGGGGTTACCTCCTACGAGCAGTACTTC.